This T cell receptor beta chain was identified in a study of metastatic and nonmetastatic thyroid tumors. Study overall: Blood and tumor or nodule tissue repertoires from malignant and benign thyroid patients were compared.

As concerns this clone: This sample also contains other DNA sequences that code for the same CDR3.

TCRdb re-analyzed the PCR reads using MiXCR. The sample yields tens of thousands of clones, about 20% seen once. The CDR3 runs 15 residues. In germline, CDR1 is DFQATT, CDR2 SNEGSKA (reference sequence). Unmatched junction bases numbered 9, after V lost 6 bases and J lost 4 bases. Patients underwent thyroid surgery, and none had received any treatment before it. The sequence derives from a female donor with papillary thyroid cancer or a benign thyroid nodule (not recorded which). Some clones in this sample may be carry-over from other donors' samples. Source material: blood. The V gene is TRBV20-1, the J gene TRBJ2-1, with 10 bases lining up with TRBD2. The CDR3, as DNA: TGCAGTGCCCCCCTTCGGACTAGCGGTTACAATGAGCAGTTCTTC. Its translation: CSAPLRTSGYNEQFF.